This is a list of T cell receptor beta chains from one sample in a study of T cells in Graves' hyperthyroidism and ophthalmopathy. Via MiXCR, TCRdb re-called the multiplex PCR reads, giving one row per CDR3 protein. Of approximately 700,000 distinct CDR3 sequences in the sample, less than 20% were seen once. The sequenced sample was blood. All receptors come from a man younger than 35 with Graves' hyperthyroidism. CDR3s include the opening cysteine and the closing phenylalanine or tryptophan. Fields, in order: V gene, D gene, J gene, clone size, CDR3 protein, CDR3 DNA. The D gene is left open where the match is weak. Size is stated for part of the rows, as once, few or many counts, or as a class when the clone is expanded.

TRBV13,NA,TRBJ1-5,few,CASSLWGWGSNQPQHF,TGTGCCAGCAGCTTATGGGGTTGGGGGAGCAATCAGCCCCAGCATTTT
TRBV7-9,NA,TRBJ2-1,few,CASSRKLEIEQFF,TGTGCCAGCAGCCGAAAACTTGAGATTGAGCAGTTCTTC
TRBV6-2/TRBV6-3,NA,TRBJ2-1,many,CASSGLEHYNEQFF,TGTGCCAGCAGCGGACTGGAACACTACAATGAGCAGTTCTTC
TRBV7-9,TRBD1,TRBJ1-6,NA,CASSLVSGGNSPLHF,TGTGCCAGCAGCTTAGTGTCAGGGGGAAATTCACCCCTCCACTTT
TRBV28,NA,TRBJ2-1,many,CASSLTGTSVQFF,TGTGCCAGCAGTCTCACTGGGACCTCTGTCCAGTTCTTC
TRBV18,NA,TRBJ2-1,many,CASSPVSDFTYNEQFF,TGTGCCAGCTCACCAGTGTCGGATTTTACCTACAATGAGCAGTTCTTC
TRBV2,NA,TRBJ2-3,many,CASRPGPFTDTQYF,TGTGCCAGCAGACCGGGACCCTTCACAGATACGCAGTATTTT
TRBV12-3/TRBV12-4,NA,TRBJ2-2,NA,CASRPRGAPGELFF,TGTGCCAGTAGACCCCGGGGGGCGCCCGGGGAGCTGTTTTTT
TRBV9,NA,TRBJ1-1,few,CASSVGGTGNTEAFF,TGTGCCAGCAGCGTAGGCGGGACGGGGAACACTGAAGCTTTCTTT
TRBV18,NA,TRBJ2-7,NA,CASSPPLAKTYEQYF,TGTGCCAGCTCACCACCCCTAGCGAAGACCTACGAGCAGTACTTC
TRBV7-8,TRBD2,TRBJ2-3,many,CASSLVMGTSGRDTQYF,TGTGCCAGCAGCTTAGTGATGGGAACTAGCGGGAGAGATACGCAGTATTTT
TRBV4-1,TRBD1,TRBJ2-7,few,CASSRGDRAHEQYF,TGCGCCAGCAGCCGAGGGGACAGGGCCCACGAGCAGTACTTC
TRBV10-3,NA,TRBJ1-6,many,CAISLDNRDSPLHF,TGTGCCATCAGCCTTGACAACCGCGATTCACCCCTCCACTTT
TRBV2,NA,TRBJ1-1,many,CASSAQVNTEAFF,TGTGCCAGCAGCGCACAGGTGAACACTGAAGCTTTCTTT
TRBV2,TRBD1,TRBJ2-5,many,CASIHQGVGQETQYF,TGTGCCAGCATTCATCAGGGGGTTGGGCAAGAGACCCAGTACTTC
TRBV7-9,NA,TRBJ2-3,few,CASSLRTYTSTDTQYF,TGTGCCAGCAGCTTAAGGACTTATACTAGCACAGATACGCAGTATTTT
TRBV9,TRBD1,TRBJ1-3,NA,CASSVRQGAGNTIYF,TGTGCCAGCAGCGTGCGACAGGGGGCTGGAAACACCATATATTTT
TRBV27,NA,TRBJ2-7,NA,CASSLSRGAREQYF,TGTGCCAGCAGTTTATCAAGGGGGGCGCGGGAGCAGTACTTC
TRBV6-1,NA,TRBJ2-2,many,CASTFLGGNTGELFF,TGTGCCAGCACCTTCTTGGGCGGGAACACCGGGGAGCTGTTTTTT
TRBV3-1,NA,TRBJ2-7,many,CASSQGWAYEQYF,TGTGCCAGCAGCCAAGGTTGGGCCTACGAGCAGTACTTC
TRBV19,NA,TRBJ1-4,NA,CASGRTGFLEKLFF,TGTGCCAGCGGTAGAACAGGGTTTTTAGAAAAACTGTTTTTT
TRBV15,TRBD2,TRBJ2-5,few,CATSRGRGMETQYF,TGTGCCACCAGCAGAGGGCGGGGGATGGAGACCCAGTACTTC
TRBV24-1,NA,TRBJ1-5,many,CATSDGIPNQPQHF,TGTGCCACCAGTGACGGCATCCCCAATCAGCCCCAGCATTTT
TRBV30,NA,TRBJ2-2,NA,CAWRDGPNTGELFF,TGTGCCTGGAGGGACGGACCGAACACCGGGGAGCTGTTTTTT
TRBV7-9,NA,TRBJ2-7,NA,CASSRIFGEQYF,TGTGCCAGCAGCCGAATTTTCGGCGAGCAGTACTTC
TRBV28,TRBD2,TRBJ2-7,many,CASSLLAGGYEQYF,TGTGCCAGCAGTCTACTAGCGGGAGGGTACGAGCAGTACTTC
TRBV7-9,TRBD1,TRBJ1-2,NA,CASSTGQFLTF,TGTGCCAGCAGCACGGGACAGTTCCTCACCTTC
TRBV12-3/TRBV12-4,NA,TRBJ2-2,many,CASSRPRTNTGELFF,TGTGCCAGCAGTCGCCCTAGGACGAACACCGGGGAGCTGTTTTTT
TRBV19,TRBD2,TRBJ2-1,few,CASKYREGYNEQFF,TGTGCCAGTAAATATCGGGAGGGGTACAATGAGCAGTTCTTC
TRBV7-9,NA,TRBJ2-1,many,CASSLVGRVNEQFF,TGTGCCAGCAGCTTAGTGGGAAGGGTTAATGAGCAGTTCTTC
TRBV3-1,TRBD2,TRBJ2-5,many,CASSQDGLAVGSETQYF,TGTGCCAGCAGCCAAGATGGACTAGCGGTGGGATCTGAGACCCAGTACTTC
TRBV3-1,TRBD2,TRBJ2-3,NA,CASSQGWASGTTDTQYF,TGTGCCAGCAGCCAAGGGTGGGCTAGCGGGACCACAGATACGCAGTATTTT
TRBV28,NA,TRBJ1-1,NA,CASRLGGAEAFF,TGTGCCAGCAGATTAGGAGGCGCTGAAGCTTTCTTT
TRBV7-2,TRBD2,TRBJ2-7,NA,CASSPGTSGGTYEQYF,TGTGCCAGCAGCCCCGGGACTAGCGGTGGGACCTACGAGCAGTACTTC
TRBV20-1,TRBD2,TRBJ2-1,few,CSARRGLGAGSYNEQFF,TGCAGTGCTAGAAGGGGACTAGGAGCGGGCTCCTACAATGAGCAGTTCTTC
TRBV28,TRBD1,TRBJ1-2,many,CASGQGVGYTF,TGTGCCAGCGGACAGGGGGTAGGCTACACCTTC
TRBV7-9,NA,TRBJ1-5,NA,CASSLVGADSNQPQHF,TGTGCCAGCAGCTTAGTGGGTGCGGATAGCAATCAGCCCCAGCATTTT
TRBV5-1,NA,TRBJ2-1,NA,CASSLGRGGQFF,TGCGCCAGCAGCTTGGGGAGAGGGGGGCAGTTCTTC
TRBV12-3/TRBV12-4,TRBD2,TRBJ2-1,NA,CASRLAGGKGDEQFF,TGTGCCAGCAGGCTAGCGGGAGGGAAGGGTGATGAGCAGTTCTTC
TRBV15,NA,TRBJ2-1,many,CATSRDSLASGEQFF,TGTGCCACCAGCAGAGATTCGCTGGCATCGGGTGAGCAGTTCTTC
TRBV11-2,NA,TRBJ2-3,few,CASSFHSTGGPITDTQYF,TGTGCCAGCAGCTTTCATTCGACTGGAGGGCCCATTACAGATACGCAGTATTTT
TRBV7-2,TRBD1,TRBJ2-5,NA,CASRPPGQGETQYF,TGTGCCAGCAGGCCTCCGGGACAGGGAGAGACCCAGTACTTC
TRBV12-3/TRBV12-4,TRBD1,TRBJ2-7,many,CASRPGQGPGEQYF,TGTGCCAGCAGACCGGGACAGGGGCCGGGGGAGCAGTACTTC
TRBV4-2,NA,TRBJ2-7,NA,CASSQEERSSSYEQYF,TGTGCCAGCAGCCAAGAGGAGCGCAGCAGCTCCTACGAGCAGTACTTC
TRBV7-2,NA,TRBJ2-5,NA,CASSPRGGSGQGTQYF,TGTGCCAGCAGCCCTAGGGGGGGAAGTGGTCAGGGGACCCAGTACTTC
TRBV19,TRBD1,TRBJ1-2,NA,CASSAGTGEYGYTF,TGTGCCAGTAGTGCAGGGACAGGGGAATATGGCTACACCTTC
TRBV20-1,NA,TRBJ2-7,NA,CSAIWQDAYEQYF,TGCAGTGCAATCTGGCAGGACGCCTACGAGCAGTACTTC
TRBV7-9,NA,TRBJ2-5,NA,CASRSYRDPDHF,TGTGCCAGCAGATCTTACAGGGACCCAGACCACTTC
TRBV11-2,NA,TRBJ2-3,many,CASSWGRTDTQYF,TGTGCCAGCAGCTGGGGCCGCACAGATACGCAGTATTTT
TRBV5-1,TRBD1,TRBJ2-7,many,CASSLPTGSYEQYF,TGCGCCAGCAGCTTACCGACAGGGAGCTACGAGCAGTACTTC
TRBV20-1,NA,TRBJ2-7,many,CSASRTEQYF,TGCAGTGCCAGCCGGACTGAACAGTACTTC
TRBV20-1,TRBD1,TRBJ1-5,many,CSARTGEAQPQHF,TGCAGTGCTAGGACAGGGGAGGCTCAGCCCCAGCATTTT
TRBV7-2,NA,TRBJ2-7,many,CASSFRDGVSYEQYF,TGTGCCAGCAGCTTCCGGGACGGAGTCTCCTACGAGCAGTACTTC
TRBV20-1,TRBD2,TRBJ2-1,many,CSARGSSGKYNEQFF,TGCAGTGCTAGAGGGTCTAGCGGGAAATACAATGAGCAGTTCTTC
TRBV28,NA,TRBJ2-2,many,CASSSPGTTTNTGELFF,TGTGCCAGCAGTTCCCCTGGGACGACAACGAACACCGGGGAGCTGTTTTTT
TRBV30,NA,TRBJ2-5,few,CAWSEGDGRETQYF,TGTGCCTGGAGTGAAGGGGACGGAAGAGAGACCCAGTACTTC
TRBV4-1,TRBD1,TRBJ1-1,few,CASSQVWQGGIGAFF,TGCGCCAGCAGCCAGGTTTGGCAGGGGGGCATTGGGGCTTTCTTT
TRBV18,NA,TRBJ1-1,many,CASSPTSMDIEAFF,TGTGCCAGCTCACCAACGAGCATGGACATAGAAGCTTTCTTT